One T cell receptor (beta chain) is described in this entry. The record originates from a study of naive and memory T cell subsets. Both TRBC1 and TRBC2 were covered by a beta constant-region primer of two equimolar oligonucleotides. Ligation attached a single-stranded oligonucleotide with a 12-nucleotide UMI and the SP2 primer to the cDNA 3' end. In TCRdb, the UMI-ligation and nested PCR reads were re-called with MiXCR into one record per CDR3 protein. Here the sample spans 120,000 to 150,000 distinct CDR3 sequences, over 15% being singletons. The sample comprised naive CD4+ T cells from blood. The sequence came from a human donor in good health.

The CDR3 loop is CASSRESNQPQHF. The CDR3 coding sequence is TGTGCCAGCAGCCGAGAGAGCAATCAGCCCCAGCATTTT. The chain joins TRBV7-3 to TRBJ1-5; D ambiguous. Germline assignment: CDR1 SGHTA and CDR2 FQGTGA. V was cut by 5 bases and J by 1 base, with 6 bases left in between. The CDR3 is 13 residues long.